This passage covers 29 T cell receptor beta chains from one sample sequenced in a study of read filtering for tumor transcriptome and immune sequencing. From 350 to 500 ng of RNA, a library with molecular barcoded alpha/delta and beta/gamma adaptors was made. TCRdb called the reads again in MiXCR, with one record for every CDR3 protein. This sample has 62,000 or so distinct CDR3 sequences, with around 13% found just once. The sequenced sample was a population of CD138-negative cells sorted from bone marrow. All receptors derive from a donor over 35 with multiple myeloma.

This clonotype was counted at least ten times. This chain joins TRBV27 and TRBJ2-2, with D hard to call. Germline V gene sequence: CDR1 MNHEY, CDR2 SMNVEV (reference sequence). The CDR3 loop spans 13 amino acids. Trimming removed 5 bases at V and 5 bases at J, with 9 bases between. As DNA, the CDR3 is TGTGCCAGCAGTATTAGTCGTACCGGGGAGCTGTTTTTT. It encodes CASSISRTGELFF.

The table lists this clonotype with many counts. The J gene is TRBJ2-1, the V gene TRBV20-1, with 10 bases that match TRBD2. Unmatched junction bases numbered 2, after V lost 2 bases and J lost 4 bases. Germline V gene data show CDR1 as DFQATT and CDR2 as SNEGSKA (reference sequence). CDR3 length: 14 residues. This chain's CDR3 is CSARLTSGYNEQFF. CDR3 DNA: TGCAGTGCTAGACTGACTAGCGGGTACAATGAGCAGTTCTTC.

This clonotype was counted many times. For the CDR3, the DNA is TGCGCCAGCAGCTCGAAACAGGGGTCCACCGGGGAGCTGTTTTTT. Translating it yields CASSSKQGSTGELFF. V usage is TRBV5-1 and J usage is TRBJ2-2; 7 bases match TRBD1. Germline V gene sequence: CDR1 SGHRS, CDR2 YFSETQ. The CDR3 length is 15 residues. After removal of 3 bases from V and 4 bases from J, the junction contained 6 bases not matched to a gene.

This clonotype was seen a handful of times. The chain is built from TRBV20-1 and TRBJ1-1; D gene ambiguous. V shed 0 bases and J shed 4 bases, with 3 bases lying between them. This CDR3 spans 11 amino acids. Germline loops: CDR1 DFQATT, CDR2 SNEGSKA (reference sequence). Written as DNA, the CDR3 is TGCAGTGCTAGAGAACTCACTGAAGCTTTCTTT. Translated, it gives CSARELTEAFF.

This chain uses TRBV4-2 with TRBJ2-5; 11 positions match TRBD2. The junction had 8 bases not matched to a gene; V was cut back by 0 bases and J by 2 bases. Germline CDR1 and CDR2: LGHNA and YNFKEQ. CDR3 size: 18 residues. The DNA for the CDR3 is TGTGCCAGCAGCCAAGATCCCGGACTAGCGGGCCTACAAGAGACCCAGTACTTC. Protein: CASSQDPGLAGLQETQYF.

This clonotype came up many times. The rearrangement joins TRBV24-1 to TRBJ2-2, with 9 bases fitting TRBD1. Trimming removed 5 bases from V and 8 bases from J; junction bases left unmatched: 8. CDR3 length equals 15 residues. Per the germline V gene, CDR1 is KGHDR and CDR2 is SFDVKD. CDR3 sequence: CATSGDRAVRGELFF. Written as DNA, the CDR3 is TGTGCCACCAGTGGGGACAGGGCGGTCCGAGGGGAGCTGTTTTTT.

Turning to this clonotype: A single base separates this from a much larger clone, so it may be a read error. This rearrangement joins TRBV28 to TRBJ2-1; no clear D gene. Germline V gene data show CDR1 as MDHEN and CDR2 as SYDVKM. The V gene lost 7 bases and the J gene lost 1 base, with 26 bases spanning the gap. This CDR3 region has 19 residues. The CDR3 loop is CASNSPLVNPSTSYNEQFF. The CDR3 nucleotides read TGTGCCAGCAATTCCCCCCTCGTCAACCCTAGTACATCCTACAATGAGCAGTTCTTC.

The CDR3 protein is CSVERAPGELFF. CDR3 sequence (DNA): TGCAGCGTTGAAAGGGCCCCCGGGGAGCTGTTTTTT. The chain is built from TRBV29-1 and TRBJ2-2; D gene unclear. CDR3 size: 12 residues. V was shortened by 2 bases and J by 6 bases, with 7 bases between the two germline ends. In germline, CDR1 is SQVTM, CDR2 ANQGSEA.

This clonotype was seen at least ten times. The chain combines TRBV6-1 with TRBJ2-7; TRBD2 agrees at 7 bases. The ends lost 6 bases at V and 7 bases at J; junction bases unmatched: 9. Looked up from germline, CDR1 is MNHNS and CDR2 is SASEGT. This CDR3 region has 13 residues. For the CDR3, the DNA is TGTGCCAGCAGACGAGGCGGGAGTGTGGAGCAGTACTTC. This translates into CASRRGGSVEQYF.

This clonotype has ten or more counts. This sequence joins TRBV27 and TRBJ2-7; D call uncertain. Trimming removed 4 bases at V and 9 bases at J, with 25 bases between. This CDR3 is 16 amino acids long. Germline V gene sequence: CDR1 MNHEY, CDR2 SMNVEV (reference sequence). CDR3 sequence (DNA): TGTGCCAGCAGTTCAAACATGGGCCCCCACAATTTCGGGCAGTACTTC. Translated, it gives CASSSNMGPHNFGQYF.

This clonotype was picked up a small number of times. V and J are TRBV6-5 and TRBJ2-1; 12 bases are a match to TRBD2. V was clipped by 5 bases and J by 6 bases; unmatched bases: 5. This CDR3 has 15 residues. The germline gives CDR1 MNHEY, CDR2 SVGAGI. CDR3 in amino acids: CASSVTSGSFNEQFF. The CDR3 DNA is TGTGCCAGCAGTGTGACTAGCGGGAGTTTCAATGAGCAGTTCTTC.

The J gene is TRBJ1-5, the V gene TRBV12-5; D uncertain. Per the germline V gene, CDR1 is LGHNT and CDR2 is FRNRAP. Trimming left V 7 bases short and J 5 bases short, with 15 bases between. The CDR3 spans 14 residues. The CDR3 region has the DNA TGTGCTAGTGACGTGGGGTCACACTATCAGCCCCAGCATTTT. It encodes CASDVGSHYQPQHF.

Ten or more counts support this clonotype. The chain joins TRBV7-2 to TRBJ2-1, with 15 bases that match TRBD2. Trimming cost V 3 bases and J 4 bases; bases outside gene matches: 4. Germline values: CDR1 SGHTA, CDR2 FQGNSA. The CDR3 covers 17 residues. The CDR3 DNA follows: TGTGCCAGCAGCTTCGGAGGGACTAGCGGGGGGTACAATGAGCAGTTCTTC. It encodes CASSFGGTSGGYNEQFF. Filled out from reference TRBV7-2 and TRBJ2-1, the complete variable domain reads GAGVSQSPSNKVTEKGKDVELRCDPISGHTALYWYRQSLGQGLEFLIYFQGNSAPDKSGLPSDRFSAERTGGSVSTLTIQRTQQEDSAVYLCASSFGGTSGGYNEQFFGPGTRLTVL.

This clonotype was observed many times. The CDR3 DNA reads TGTGCCAGCAGTAGAGGGTATTATGAGCAGTTCTTC. Translating it yields CASSRGYYEQFF. The chain joins TRBV7-9 to TRBJ2-1; weak D call: TRBD2 (5 bases). CDR1 and CDR2 (germline): SEHNR, FQNEAQ (reference sequence). Trimming left V 6 bases short and J 8 bases short, with 11 bases between. This CDR3 has 12 amino acids.

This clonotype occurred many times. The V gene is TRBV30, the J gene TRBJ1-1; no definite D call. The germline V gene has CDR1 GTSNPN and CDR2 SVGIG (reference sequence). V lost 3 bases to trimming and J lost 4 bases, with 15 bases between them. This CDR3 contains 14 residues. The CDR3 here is CAWSPRRGFTEAFF. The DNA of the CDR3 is TGTGCCTGGAGCCCCCGTAGAGGGTTCACTGAAGCTTTCTTT.

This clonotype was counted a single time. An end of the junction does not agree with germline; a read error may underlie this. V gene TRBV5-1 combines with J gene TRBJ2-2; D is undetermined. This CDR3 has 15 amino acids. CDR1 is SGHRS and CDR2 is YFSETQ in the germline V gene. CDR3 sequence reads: CAGSLKSGNTGELFF. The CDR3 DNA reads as TGCGCCGGCAGCTTGAAGTCAGGGAACACCGGGGAGCTGTTTTTT.

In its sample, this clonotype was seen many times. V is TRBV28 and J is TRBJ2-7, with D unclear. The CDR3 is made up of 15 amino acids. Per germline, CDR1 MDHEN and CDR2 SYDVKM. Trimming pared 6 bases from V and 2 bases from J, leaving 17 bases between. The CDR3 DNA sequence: TGTGCCAGCAGATTACTTTTAGCCGCCACCTACGAGCAGTACTTC. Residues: CASRLLLAATYEQYF. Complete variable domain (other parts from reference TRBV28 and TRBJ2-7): DVKVTQSSRYLVKRTGEKVFLECVQDMDHENMFWYRQDPGLGLRLIYFSYDVKMKEKGDIPEGYSVSREKKERFSLILESASTNQTSMYLCASRLLLAATYEQYFGPGTRLTVT.

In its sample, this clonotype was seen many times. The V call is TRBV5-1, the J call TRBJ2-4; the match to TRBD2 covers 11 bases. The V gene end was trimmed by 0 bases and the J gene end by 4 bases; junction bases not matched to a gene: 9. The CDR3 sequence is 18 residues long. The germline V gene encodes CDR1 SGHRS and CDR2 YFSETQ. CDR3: CASSLGPSGRPTKNIQYF. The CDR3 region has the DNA TGCGCCAGCAGCTTGGGTCCTAGCGGGAGGCCGACGAAAAACATTCAGTACTTC.

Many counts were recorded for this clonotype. This CDR3 reads CASSLLWNEQFF. The CDR3 nucleotides are TGTGCCAGCAGCCTACTTTGGAATGAGCAGTTCTTC. The chain combines TRBV14 with TRBJ2-1, with D hard to call. There are 12 residues in the CDR3. Germline values: CDR1 SGHDN, CDR2 FVKESK. Trimming removed 4 bases at V and 7 bases at J, with 8 bases between.

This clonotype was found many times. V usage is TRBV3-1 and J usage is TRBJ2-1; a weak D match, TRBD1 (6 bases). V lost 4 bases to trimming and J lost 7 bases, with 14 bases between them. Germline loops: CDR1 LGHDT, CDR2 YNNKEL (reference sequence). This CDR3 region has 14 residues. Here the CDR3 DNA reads TGTGCCAGCAGCCGGTCGACTGACAGGAATGAGCAGTTCTTC. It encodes CASSRSTDRNEQFF.

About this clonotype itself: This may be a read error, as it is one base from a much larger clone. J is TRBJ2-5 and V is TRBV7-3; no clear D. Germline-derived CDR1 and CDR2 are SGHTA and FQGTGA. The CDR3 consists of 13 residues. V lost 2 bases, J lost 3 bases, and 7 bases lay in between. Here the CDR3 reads CASSLVPKETQYF. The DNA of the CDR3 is TGTGCCAGCAGCTTAGTACCGAAAGAGACCCAGTACTTC.

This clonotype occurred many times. The CDR3 coding sequence is TGCAGCGTTGAAGATAGCGGGGGGGAGTACAATGAGCAGTTCTTC. Its translation: CSVEDSGGEYNEQFF. This rearrangement joins TRBV29-1 to TRBJ2-1; TRBD2 matches 11 bases. Looked up from germline, CDR1 is SQVTM and CDR2 is ANQGSEA. Unmatched junction bases numbered 2, after V lost 0 bases and J lost 4 bases. The CDR3 covers 15 residues.

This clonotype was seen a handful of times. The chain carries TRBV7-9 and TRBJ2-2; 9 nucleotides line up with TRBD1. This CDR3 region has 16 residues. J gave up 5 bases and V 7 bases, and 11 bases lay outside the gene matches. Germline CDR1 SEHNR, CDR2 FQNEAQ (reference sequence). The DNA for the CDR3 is TGTGCCAGCAACAACCTTCCGGGACAGGGAACCGGGGAGCTGTTTTTT. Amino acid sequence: CASNNLPGQGTGELFF.

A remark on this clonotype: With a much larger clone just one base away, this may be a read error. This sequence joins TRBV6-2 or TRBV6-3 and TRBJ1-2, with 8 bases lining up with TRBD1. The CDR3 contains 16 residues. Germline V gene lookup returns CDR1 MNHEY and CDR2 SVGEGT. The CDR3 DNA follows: TGTGCCAGCAGTTTTCGGACAGGGAACCGCTTCTATGGCTGCACCTTC. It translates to CASSFRTGNRFYGCTF.

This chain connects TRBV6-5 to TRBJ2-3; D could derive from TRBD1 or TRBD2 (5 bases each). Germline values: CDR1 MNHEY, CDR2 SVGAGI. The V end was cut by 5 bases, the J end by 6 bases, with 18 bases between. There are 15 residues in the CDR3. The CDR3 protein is CASSPQGARRDTQYF. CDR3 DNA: TGTGCCAGCAGTCCTCAGGGAGCTAGACGGGATACGCAGTATTTT.

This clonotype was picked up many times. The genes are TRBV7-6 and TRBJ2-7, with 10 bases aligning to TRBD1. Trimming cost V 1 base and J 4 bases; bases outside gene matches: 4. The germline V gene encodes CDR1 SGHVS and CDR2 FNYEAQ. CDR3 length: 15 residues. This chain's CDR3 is CASSLGGQGRYEQYF. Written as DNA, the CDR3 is TGTGCCAGCAGCTTAGGGGGACAGGGGAGGTACGAGCAGTACTTC.

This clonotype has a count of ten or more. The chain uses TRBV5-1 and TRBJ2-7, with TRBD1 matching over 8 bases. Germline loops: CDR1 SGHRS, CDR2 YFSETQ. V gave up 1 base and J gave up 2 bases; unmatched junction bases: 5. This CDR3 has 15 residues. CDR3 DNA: TGCGCCAGCAGCTTGTTGGGACAGGTTCCCTACGAGCAGTACTTC. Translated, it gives CASSLLGQVPYEQYF.

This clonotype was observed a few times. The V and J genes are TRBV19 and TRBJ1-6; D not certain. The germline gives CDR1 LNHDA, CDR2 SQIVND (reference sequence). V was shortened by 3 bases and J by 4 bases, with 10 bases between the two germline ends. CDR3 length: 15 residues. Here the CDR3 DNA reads TGTGCCAGTAGTATCCTCCCGGAGTATAATTCACCCCTCCACTTT. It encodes CASSILPEYNSPLHF. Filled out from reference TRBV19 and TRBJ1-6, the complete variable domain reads DGGITQSPKYLFRKEGQNVTLSCEQNLNHDAMYWYRQDPGQGLRLIYYSQIVNDFQKGDIAEGYSVSREKKESFPLTVTSAQKNPTAFYLCASSILPEYNSPLHFGNGTRLTVT.

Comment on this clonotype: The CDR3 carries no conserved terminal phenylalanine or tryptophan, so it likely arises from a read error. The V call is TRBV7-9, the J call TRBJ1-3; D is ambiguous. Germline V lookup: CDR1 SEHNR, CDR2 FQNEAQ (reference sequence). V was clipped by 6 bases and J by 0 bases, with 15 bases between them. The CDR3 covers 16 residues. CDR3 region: CASRLPHGNSGNTIYL. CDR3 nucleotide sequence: TGTGCCAGCAGACTACCCCACGGGAACTCTGGAAACACCATATATCTT.